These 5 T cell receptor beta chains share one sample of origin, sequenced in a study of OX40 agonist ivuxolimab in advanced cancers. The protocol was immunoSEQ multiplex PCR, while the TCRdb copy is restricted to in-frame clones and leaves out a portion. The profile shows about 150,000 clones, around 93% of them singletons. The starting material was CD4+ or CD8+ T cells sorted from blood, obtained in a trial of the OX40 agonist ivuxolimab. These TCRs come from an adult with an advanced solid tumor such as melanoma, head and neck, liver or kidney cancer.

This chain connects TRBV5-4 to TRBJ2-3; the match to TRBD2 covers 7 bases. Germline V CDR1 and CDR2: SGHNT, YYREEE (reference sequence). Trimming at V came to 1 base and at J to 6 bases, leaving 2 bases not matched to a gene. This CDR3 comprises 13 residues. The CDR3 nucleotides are TGTGCCAGCAGCTTGTGGGGAGGGGATACGCAGTATTTT. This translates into CASSLWGGDTQYF. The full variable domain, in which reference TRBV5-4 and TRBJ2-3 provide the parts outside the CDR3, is ETGVTQSPTHLIKTRGQQVTLRCSSQSGHNTVSWYQQALGQGPQFIFQYYREEENGRGNFPPRFSGLQFPNYSSELNVNALELDDSALYLCASSLWGGDTQYFGPGTRLTVL.

DNA of the CDR3: TGCGCCAGCAGCTTTACGGCGGGGGTGGACGAGCAGTACTTC. Its protein is CASSFTAGVDEQYF. The V gene is TRBV5-1, the J gene TRBJ2-7; TRBD2 agrees at 7 bases. The J segment lost 5 bases and the V segment lost 2 bases, leaving 7 bases of the junction unmatched. CDR3 length: 14 amino acids. Per the germline V gene, CDR1 is SGHRS and CDR2 is YFSETQ.

The CDR3 coding sequence is TGTGCCAGCAGCCAAGAAGAAAACTATGGCTACACCTTC. Protein: CASSQEENYGYTF. This chain uses TRBV4-2 with TRBJ1-2; D is ambiguous. Germline loops: CDR1 LGHNA, CDR2 YNFKEQ. The ends were cut back, 0 bases at V and 2 bases at J, with 4 bases in the middle. This CDR3 spans 13 amino acids.

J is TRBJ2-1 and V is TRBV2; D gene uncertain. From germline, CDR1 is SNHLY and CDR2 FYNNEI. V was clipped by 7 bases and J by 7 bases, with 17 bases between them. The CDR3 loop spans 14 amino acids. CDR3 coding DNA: TGTGCCAGCATCAGGCTAGACCTTACTAATGAGCAGTTCTTC. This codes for CASIRLDLTNEQFF.

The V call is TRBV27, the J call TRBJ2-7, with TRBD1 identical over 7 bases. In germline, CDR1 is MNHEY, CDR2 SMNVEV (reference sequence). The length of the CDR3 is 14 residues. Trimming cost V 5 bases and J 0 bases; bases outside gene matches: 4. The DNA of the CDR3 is TGTGCCAGCAGTCCGGGACAGCTCTCCTACGAGCAGTACTTC. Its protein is CASSPGQLSYEQYF.